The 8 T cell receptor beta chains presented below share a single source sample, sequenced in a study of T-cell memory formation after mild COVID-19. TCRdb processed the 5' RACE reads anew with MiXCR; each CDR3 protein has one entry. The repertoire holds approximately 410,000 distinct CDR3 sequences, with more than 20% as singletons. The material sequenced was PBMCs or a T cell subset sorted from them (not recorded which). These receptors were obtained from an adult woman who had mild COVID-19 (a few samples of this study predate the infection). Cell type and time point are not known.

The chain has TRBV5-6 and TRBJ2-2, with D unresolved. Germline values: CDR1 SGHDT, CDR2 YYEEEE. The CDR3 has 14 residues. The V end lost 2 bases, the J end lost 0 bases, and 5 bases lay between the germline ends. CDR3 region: CASSFTANTGELFF. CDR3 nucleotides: TGTGCCAGCAGCTTTACCGCGAACACCGGGGAGCTGTTTTTT.

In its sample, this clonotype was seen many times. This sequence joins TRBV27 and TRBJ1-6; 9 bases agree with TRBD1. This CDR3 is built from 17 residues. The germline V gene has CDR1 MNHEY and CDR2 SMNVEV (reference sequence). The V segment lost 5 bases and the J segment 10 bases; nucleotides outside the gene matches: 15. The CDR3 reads CASSAAGTGRKGSPLHF. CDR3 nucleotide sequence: TGTGCCAGCAGTGCGGCGGGGACAGGGAGGAAGGGATCACCCCTCCACTTT.

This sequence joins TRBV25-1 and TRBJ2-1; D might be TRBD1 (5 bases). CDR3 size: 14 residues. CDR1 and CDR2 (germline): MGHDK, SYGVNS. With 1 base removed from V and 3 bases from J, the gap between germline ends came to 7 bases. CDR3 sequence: CASSEWQGYNEQFF. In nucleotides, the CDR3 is TGTGCCAGCAGTGAATGGCAGGGCTACAATGAGCAGTTCTTC. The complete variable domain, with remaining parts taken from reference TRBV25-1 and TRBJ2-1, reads EADIYQTPRYLVIGTGKKITLECSQTMGHDKMYWYQQDPGMELHLIHYSYGVNSTEKGDLSSESTVSRIRTEHFPLTLESARPSHTSQYLCASSEWQGYNEQFFGPGTRLTVL.

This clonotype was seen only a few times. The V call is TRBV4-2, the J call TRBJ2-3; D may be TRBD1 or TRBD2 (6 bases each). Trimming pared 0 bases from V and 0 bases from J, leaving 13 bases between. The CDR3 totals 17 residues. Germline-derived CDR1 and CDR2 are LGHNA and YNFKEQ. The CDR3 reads CASSQDGGGTSTDTQYF. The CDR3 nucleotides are TGTGCCAGCAGCCAAGATGGGGGCGGGACTAGCACAGATACGCAGTATTTT.

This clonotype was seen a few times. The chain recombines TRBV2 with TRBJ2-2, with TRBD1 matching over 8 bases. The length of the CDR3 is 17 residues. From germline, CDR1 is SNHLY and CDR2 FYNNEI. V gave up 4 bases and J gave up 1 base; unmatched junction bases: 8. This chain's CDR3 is CASSGQGWKGNTGELFF. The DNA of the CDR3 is TGTGCCAGCAGTGGACAGGGGTGGAAAGGGAACACCGGGGAGCTGTTTTTT.

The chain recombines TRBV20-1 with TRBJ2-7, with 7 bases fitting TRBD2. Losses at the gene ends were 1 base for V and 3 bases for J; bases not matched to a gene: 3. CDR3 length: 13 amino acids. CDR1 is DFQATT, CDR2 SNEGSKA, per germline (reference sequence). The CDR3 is CSARVGGFYEQYF. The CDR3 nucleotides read TGCAGTGCTAGAGTCGGGGGGTTCTACGAGCAGTACTTC.

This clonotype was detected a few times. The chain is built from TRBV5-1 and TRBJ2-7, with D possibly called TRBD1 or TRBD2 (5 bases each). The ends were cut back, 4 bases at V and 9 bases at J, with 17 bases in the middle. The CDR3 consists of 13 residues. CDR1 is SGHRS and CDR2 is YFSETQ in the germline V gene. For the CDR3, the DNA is TGCGCCAGCAGCGTCCGGGACCTCCAACGGCAGTACTTC. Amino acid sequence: CASSVRDLQRQYF.

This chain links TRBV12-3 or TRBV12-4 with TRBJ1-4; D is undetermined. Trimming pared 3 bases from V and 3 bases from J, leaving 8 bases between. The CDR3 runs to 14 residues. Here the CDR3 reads CASSLGEANEKLFF. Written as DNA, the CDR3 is TGTGCCAGCAGTTTGGGAGAGGCTAATGAAAAACTGTTTTTT.